This T cell receptor (beta chain) was profiled in a study of identifying expanded T cells in peripheral blood. During the collection period, no donor immune events like infections were recorded. Findings of the study overall: Across healthy donors, higher total template counts meant significantly greater approximately 2-week count variance. Differentially abundant clones: around 1.1 between replicates, about 15 at around 14 days, more than 18 at four.

The ends lost 2 bases at V and 5 bases at J; junction bases unmatched: 3. Germline V gene lookup returns CDR1 MNHEY and CDR2 SVGAGI. The CDR3 sequence is 14 residues long. About this clone: The antigen is undetermined.

Sequenced by immunoSEQ multiplex PCR; TCRdb stores in-frame clones only, minus some. The sample has tens of thousands of clones, nearly 90% seen once. The rearrangement joins TRBV6-5 to TRBJ2-7; 10 nucleotides match TRBD1. This TCR was recovered from a person aged 18 to 70 in good health. The material sequenced was blood. The CDR3 sequence: CASSYRDRGDEQYF. In DNA, the CDR3 is TGTGCCAGCAGTTACCGGGACAGGGGTGACGAGCAGTACTTC.